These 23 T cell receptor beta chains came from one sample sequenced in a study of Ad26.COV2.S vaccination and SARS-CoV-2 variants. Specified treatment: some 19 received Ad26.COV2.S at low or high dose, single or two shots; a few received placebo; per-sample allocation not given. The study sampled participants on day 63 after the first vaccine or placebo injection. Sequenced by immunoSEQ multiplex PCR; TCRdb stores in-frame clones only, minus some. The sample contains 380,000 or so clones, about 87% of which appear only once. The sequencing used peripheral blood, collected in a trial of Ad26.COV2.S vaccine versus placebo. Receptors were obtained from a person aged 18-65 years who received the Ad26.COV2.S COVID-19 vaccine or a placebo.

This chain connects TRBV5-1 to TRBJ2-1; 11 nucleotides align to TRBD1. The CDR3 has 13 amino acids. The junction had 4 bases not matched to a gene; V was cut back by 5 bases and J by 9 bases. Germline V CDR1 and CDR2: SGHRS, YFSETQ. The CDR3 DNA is TGCGCCAGCAGGTGGACAGGGGGCGTTGAGCAGTTCTTC. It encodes CASRWTGGVEQFF.

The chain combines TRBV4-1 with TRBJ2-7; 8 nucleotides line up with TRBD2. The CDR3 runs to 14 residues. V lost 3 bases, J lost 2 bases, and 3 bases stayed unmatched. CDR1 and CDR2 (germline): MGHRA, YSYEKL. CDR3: CASSQIAGTYEQYF. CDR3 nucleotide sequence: TGCGCCAGCAGCCAGATAGCGGGGACCTACGAGCAGTACTTC.

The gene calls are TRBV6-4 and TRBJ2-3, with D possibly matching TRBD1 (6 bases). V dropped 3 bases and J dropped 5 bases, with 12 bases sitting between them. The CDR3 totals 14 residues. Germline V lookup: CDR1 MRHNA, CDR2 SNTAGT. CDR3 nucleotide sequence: TGTGCCAGCAGTGAGCTTGGGGGCGAAGATACGCAGTATTTT. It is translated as CASSELGGEDTQYF.

CDR3 nucleotide sequence: TGTGCCAGTAGTATTTCTGGACAAGCTCAGTTTTATGGCTACACCTTC. Its translation is CASSISGQAQFYGYTF. The chain couples TRBV19 to TRBJ1-2; D is possibly TRBD1 (5 bases). Per the germline V gene, CDR1 is LNHDA and CDR2 is SQIVND (reference sequence). The ends were cut back, 3 bases at V and 5 bases at J, with 19 bases in the middle. The CDR3 runs to 16 residues.

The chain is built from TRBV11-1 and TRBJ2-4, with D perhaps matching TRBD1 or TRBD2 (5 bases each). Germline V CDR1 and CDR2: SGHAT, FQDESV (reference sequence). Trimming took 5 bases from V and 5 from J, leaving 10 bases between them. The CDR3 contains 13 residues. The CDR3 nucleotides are TGTGCCAGCAGCATCAGAGGGGAAAACATTCAGTACTTC. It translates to CASSIRGENIQYF. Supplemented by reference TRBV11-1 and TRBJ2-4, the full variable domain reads EAEVAQSPRYKITEKSQAVAFWCDPISGHATLYWYRQILGQGPELLVQFQDESVVDDSQLPKDRFSAERLKGVDSTLKIQPAELGDSAMYLCASSIRGENIQYFGAGTRLSVL.

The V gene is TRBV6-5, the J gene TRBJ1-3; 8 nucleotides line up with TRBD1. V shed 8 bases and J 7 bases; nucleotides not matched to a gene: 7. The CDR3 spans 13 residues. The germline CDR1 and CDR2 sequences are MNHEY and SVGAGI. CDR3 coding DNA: TGTGCCAGCGCCGGGACAGGAAGGAACACCATATATTTT. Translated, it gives CASAGTGRNTIYF.

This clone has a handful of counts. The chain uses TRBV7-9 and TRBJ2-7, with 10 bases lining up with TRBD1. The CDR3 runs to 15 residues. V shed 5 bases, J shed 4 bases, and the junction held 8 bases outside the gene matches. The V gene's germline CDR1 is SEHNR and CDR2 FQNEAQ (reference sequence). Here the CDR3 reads CASSRRDRGTYEQYF. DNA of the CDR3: TGTGCCAGCAGCCGTCGGGACAGGGGTACTTACGAGCAGTACTTC.

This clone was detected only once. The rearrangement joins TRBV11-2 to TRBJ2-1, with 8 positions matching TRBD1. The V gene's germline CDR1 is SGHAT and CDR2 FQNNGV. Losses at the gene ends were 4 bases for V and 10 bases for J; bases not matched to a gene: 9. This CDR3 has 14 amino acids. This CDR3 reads CASSSDTGGREQFF. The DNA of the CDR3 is TGTGCCAGCAGCTCCGACACAGGGGGTCGGGAGCAGTTCTTC.

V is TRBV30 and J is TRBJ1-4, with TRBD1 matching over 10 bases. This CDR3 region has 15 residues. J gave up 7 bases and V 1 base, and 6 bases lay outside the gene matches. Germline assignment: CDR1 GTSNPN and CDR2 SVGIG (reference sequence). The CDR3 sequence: CAWSAPTGGREKLFF. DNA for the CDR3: TGTGCCTGGAGTGCTCCGACAGGGGGCCGTGAAAAACTGTTTTTT.

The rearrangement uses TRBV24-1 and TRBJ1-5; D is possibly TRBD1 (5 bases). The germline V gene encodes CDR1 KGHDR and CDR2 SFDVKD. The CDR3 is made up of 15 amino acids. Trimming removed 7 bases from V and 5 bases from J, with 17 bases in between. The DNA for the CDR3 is TGTGCCACCAGAGACCTCAGGGTTTTAGATCAGCCCCAGCATTTT. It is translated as CATRDLRVLDQPQHF.

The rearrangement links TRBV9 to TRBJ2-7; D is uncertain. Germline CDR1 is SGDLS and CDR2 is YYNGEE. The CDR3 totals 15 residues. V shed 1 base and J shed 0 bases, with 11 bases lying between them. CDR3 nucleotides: TGTGCCAGCAGCGTAAACAGCCATAGCTCCTACGAGCAGTACTTC. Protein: CASSVNSHSSYEQYF.

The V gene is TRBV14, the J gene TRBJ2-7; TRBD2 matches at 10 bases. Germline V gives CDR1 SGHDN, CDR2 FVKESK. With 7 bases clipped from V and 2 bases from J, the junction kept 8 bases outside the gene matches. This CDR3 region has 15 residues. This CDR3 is CASTLGLAATYEQYF. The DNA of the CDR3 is TGTGCCAGCACCCTCGGACTAGCGGCGACCTACGAGCAGTACTTC.

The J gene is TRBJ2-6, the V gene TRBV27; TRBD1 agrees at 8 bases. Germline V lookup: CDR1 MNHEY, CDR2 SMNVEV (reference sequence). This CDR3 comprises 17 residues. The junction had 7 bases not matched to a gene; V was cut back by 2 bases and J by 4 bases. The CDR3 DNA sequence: TGTGCCAGCAGTTTAACCGACAGGGGAGGAGGGGCCAACGTCCTGACTTTC. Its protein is CASSLTDRGGGANVLTF.

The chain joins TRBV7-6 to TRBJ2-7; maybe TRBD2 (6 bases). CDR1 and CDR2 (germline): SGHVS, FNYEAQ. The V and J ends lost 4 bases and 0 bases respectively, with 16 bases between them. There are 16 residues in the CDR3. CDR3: CASSSQSGDGSYEQYF. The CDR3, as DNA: TGTGCCAGCAGCTCCCAATCGGGGGACGGCTCCTACGAGCAGTACTTC. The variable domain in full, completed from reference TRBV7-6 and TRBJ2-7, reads GAGVSQSPRYKVTKRGQDVALRCDPISGHVSLYWYRQALGQGPEFLTYFNYEAQQDKSGLPNDRFSAERPEGSISTLTIQRTEQRDSAMYRCASSSQSGDGSYEQYFGPGTRLTVT.

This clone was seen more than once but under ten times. The CDR3 nucleotides are TGTGCCAGCAGCTTAAGTACAGGGTTCGACGGCTACACCTTC. Its translation: CASSLSTGFDGYTF. The rearrangement uses TRBV7-9 and TRBJ1-2, with D perhaps matching TRBD1 (6 bases). CDR1 is SEHNR, CDR2 FQNEAQ, per germline (reference sequence). V gave up 2 bases and J gave up 8 bases, with 15 bases separating them. The CDR3 has 14 residues.

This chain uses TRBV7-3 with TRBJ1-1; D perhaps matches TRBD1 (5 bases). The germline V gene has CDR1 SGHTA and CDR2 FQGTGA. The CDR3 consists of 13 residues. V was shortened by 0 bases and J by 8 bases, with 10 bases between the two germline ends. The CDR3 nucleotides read TGTGCCAGCAGCTTAACGGGGAAGGGGGAAGCTTTCTTT. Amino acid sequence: CASSLTGKGEAFF.

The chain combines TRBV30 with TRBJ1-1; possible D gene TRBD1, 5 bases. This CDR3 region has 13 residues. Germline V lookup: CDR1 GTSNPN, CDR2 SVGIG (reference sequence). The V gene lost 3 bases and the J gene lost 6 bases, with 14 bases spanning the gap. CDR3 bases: TGTGCCTGGAGCGCCCGGAGAGGGGCTGAAGCTTTCTTT. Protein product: CAWSARRGAEAFF.

The CDR3 nucleotides read TGCAGCGCGGCGGTGGGGACTTATGGCTACACCTTC. Translated: CSAAVGTYGYTF. The chain uses TRBV29-1 and TRBJ1-2; D is perhaps TRBD1 (5 bases). The V gene's germline CDR1 is SQVTM and CDR2 ANQGSEA. This CDR3 comprises 12 residues. The germline V and J ends were trimmed by 7 bases and 5 bases, with 14 bases remaining between them.

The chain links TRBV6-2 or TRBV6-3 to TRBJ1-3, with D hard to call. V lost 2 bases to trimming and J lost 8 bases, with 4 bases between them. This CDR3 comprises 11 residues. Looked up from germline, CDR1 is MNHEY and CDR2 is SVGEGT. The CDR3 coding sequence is TGTGCCAGCAGTTACGGATACACCATATATTTT. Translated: CASSYGYTIYF.

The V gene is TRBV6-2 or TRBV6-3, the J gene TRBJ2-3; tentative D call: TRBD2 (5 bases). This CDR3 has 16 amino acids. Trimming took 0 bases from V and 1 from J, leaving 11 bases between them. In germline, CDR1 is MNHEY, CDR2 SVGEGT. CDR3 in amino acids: CASSYSGMGGTDTQYF. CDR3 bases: TGTGCCAGCAGTTACTCCGGGATGGGTGGCACAGATACGCAGTATTTT.

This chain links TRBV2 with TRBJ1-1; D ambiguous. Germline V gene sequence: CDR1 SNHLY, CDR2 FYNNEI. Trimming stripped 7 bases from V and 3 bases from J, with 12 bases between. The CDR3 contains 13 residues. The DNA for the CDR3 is TGTGCCAGCACGAGACAACTCGACACTGAAGCTTTCTTT. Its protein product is CASTRQLDTEAFF.

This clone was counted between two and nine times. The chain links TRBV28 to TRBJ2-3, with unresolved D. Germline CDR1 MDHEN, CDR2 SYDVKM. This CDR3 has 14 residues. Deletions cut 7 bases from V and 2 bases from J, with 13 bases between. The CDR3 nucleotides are TGTGCCAGCAAATTGGGCATAAACACAGATACGCAGTATTTT. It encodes CASKLGINTDTQYF.

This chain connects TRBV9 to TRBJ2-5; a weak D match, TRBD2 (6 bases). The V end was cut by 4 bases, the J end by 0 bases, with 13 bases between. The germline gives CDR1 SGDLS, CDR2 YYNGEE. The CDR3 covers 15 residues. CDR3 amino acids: CASSPRDWYQETQYF. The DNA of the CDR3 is TGTGCCAGCAGCCCGAGGGACTGGTACCAAGAGACCCAGTACTTC.